A single sample gave rise to the 14 T cell receptor beta chains below, sequenced in a study of post-analysis software for immune sequencing data. Study-wide findings and caveats: A few TRBV segments occurring more often in patients than controls included TRBV5-6, TRBV5-1 and TRBV20-1.

TCR beta libraries were prepared from cDNA with unique molecular identifiers. A single record per CDR3 protein comes from TCRdb applying MiXCR to the PCR reads. The sample shows 600,000 to 700,000 distinct CDR3 sequences, 55% to 60% of them seen only once. These receptors have no known antigen. Sequencing used blood. Source of these receptors: a girl aged 2 to 9 with multiple sclerosis.

This clonotype was detected a few times. CDR3 nucleotide sequence: TGCAGCGTACAACAGGGGGCCGGAGAGACCCAGTACTTC. It translates to CSVQQGAGETQYF. The genes are TRBV29-1 and TRBJ2-5; 9 bases fit TRBD1. J gave up 4 bases and V 6 bases, and 6 bases lay outside the gene matches. This CDR3 region has 13 residues. Germline loops: CDR1 SQVTM, CDR2 ANQGSEA.

The rearrangement links TRBV19 to TRBJ2-7; D is possibly TRBD2 (6 bases). Germline CDR1 LNHDA, CDR2 SQIVND (reference sequence). The CDR3 has 14 residues. Trimming took 6 bases from V and 4 from J, leaving 16 bases between them. This CDR3 is CASRPPGREYEQYF. CDR3 coding DNA: TGTGCCAGTAGACCTCCGGGACGGGAGTACGAGCAGTACTTC.

The J gene is TRBJ2-5, the V gene TRBV5-1; D may correspond to TRBD1 or TRBD2 (5 bases each). The V gene's germline CDR1 is SGHRS and CDR2 YFSETQ. CDR3 length: 12 amino acids. V was pared by 5 bases and J by 4 bases, with 9 bases between. The CDR3 spells CASRAGRETQYF. The CDR3 nucleotides are TGCGCCAGCAGGGCAGGGAGAGAGACCCAGTACTTC.

The chain combines TRBV7-9 with TRBJ2-1, with 9 nucleotides matching TRBD2. Unmatched junction bases numbered 14, after V lost 5 bases and J lost 0 bases. The V gene's germline CDR1 is SEHNR and CDR2 FQNEAQ (reference sequence). CDR3 length: 19 amino acids. CDR3 DNA: TGTGCCAGCAGCCCATCTCTAGGCGGGAGGGCGAGCTCCTACAATGAGCAGTTCTTC. It translates to CASSPSLGGRASSYNEQFF.

This clonotype turned up a few times. The CDR3 nucleotides are TGTGCCAGCAGTTACTCAGGGCAGGCGGCCGAGACCCAGTACTTC. It yields the protein CASSYSGQAAETQYF. The chain is built from TRBV6-5 and TRBJ2-7; D uncertain. The J call may be in error: the DNA end matches TRBJ2-5 better. The CDR3 covers 15 residues. Germline values: CDR1 MNHEY, CDR2 SVGAGI.

This sequence joins TRBV7-2 and TRBJ2-1, with TRBD2 matching over 8 bases. Trimming took 4 bases from V and 7 from J; bases not matched to a gene: 9. The CDR3 is 15 amino acids. CDR1 SGHTA and CDR2 FQGNSA come from the germline V gene. The CDR3 DNA reads as TGTGCCAGCAGCTCCCGGGTAGCGGGGAAAAATGAGCAGTTCTTC. Amino acids: CASSSRVAGKNEQFF. Based on the CDR3 plus reference TRBV7-2 and TRBJ2-1, the full variable domain is GAGVSQSPSNKVTEKGKDVELRCDPISGHTALYWYRQSLGQGLEFLIYFQGNSAPDKSGLPSDRFSAERTGGSVSTLTIQRTQQEDSAVYLCASSSRVAGKNEQFFGPGTRLTVL.

The chain has TRBV6-5 and TRBJ1-2, with D maybe TRBD1 (6 bases). The CDR3 sequence is 13 residues long. The germline CDR1 and CDR2 sequences are MNHEY and SVGAGI. The ends were cut back, 6 bases at V and 8 bases at J, with 16 bases in the middle. DNA for the CDR3: TGTGCCAGCAGCTCCCTTACAGGGATAGGCTACACCTTC. Translated: CASSSLTGIGYTF.

The J gene is TRBJ2-1, the V gene TRBV4-2; TRBD2 matches 7 bases. Germline CDR1 is LGHNA and CDR2 is YNFKEQ. This CDR3 comprises 16 residues. V lost 3 bases to trimming and J lost 8 bases; unmatched junction nucleotides: 13. The CDR3 DNA sequence: TGTGCCAGCAGCCAGGAAATGACTAGCCCCCACGATGAGCAGTTCTTC. Its translation: CASSQEMTSPHDEQFF.

J is TRBJ2-1 and V is TRBV12-3 or TRBV12-4, with D perhaps matching TRBD1 (6 bases). This CDR3 is 13 amino acids long. V was pared by 6 bases and J by 7 bases, with 13 bases between. The CDR3 DNA is TGTGCCAGCAGCCCCGACAGGTCAAATGAGCAGTTCTTC. This encodes CASSPDRSNEQFF.

The V gene is TRBV6-2 or TRBV6-3, the J gene TRBJ2-7; TRBD1 or TRBD2 may be the D gene (5 bases each). The V gene's germline CDR1 is MNHEY and CDR2 SVGEGT. V was clipped by 5 bases and J by 3 bases, with 11 bases between them. The CDR3 runs 13 residues. The CDR3 region is CASSAGTFYEQYF. In nucleotides, the CDR3 is TGTGCCAGCAGTGCCGGGACCTTCTACGAGCAGTACTTC.

This clonotype showed up just a few times. The V call is TRBV11-3, the J call TRBJ1-1; weak D call: TRBD1 (5 bases). This CDR3 spans 15 amino acids. The V and J ends lost 5 bases and 2 bases respectively, with 15 bases between them. The germline gives CDR1 SGHNT, CDR2 YENEEA. Here the CDR3 reads CASSPRDRGNTEAFF. The CDR3 DNA sequence: TGTGCCAGCAGCCCCAGGGATAGAGGAAACACTGAAGCTTTCTTT. Full variable domain (missing parts from reference TRBV11-3 and TRBJ1-1): EAGVVQSPRYKIIEKKQPVAFWCNPISGHNTLYWYLQNLGQGPELLIRYENEEAVDDSQLPKDRFSAERLKGVDSTLKIQPAELGDSAVYLCASSPRDRGNTEAFFGQGTRLTVV.

Worth noting for this clonotype: The junction departs from germline at one end; a sequencing error may be responsible. The gene calls are TRBV2 and TRBJ1-4; no clear D. Germline V lookup: CDR1 SNHLY, CDR2 FYNNEI. The CDR3 runs 15 residues. The CDR3 DNA is TGTGCCGGCAGTGAAAGCCAGATCACTAATGAAAAACTGTTTTTT. Its translation: CAGSESQITNEKLFF. Using reference TRBV2 and TRBJ1-4 for the parts outside the CDR3, the full variable domain is EPEVTQTPSHQVTQMGQEVILRCVPISNHLYFYWYRQILGQKVEFLVSFYNNEISEKSEIFDDQFSVERPDGSNFTLKIRSTKLEDSAMYFCAGSESQITNEKLFFGSGTQLSVL.

This clonotype was recorded only once. The rearrangement uses TRBV29-1 and TRBJ1-1, with a possible D match to TRBD1 (5 bases). V lost 4 bases and J 4 bases, leaving 16 bases between the germline ends. The CDR3 has 14 residues. Germline CDR1 is SQVTM and CDR2 is ANQGSEA. CDR3 bases: TGCAGCGTTGGTGGTTGGCAGGGACGCACTGAAGCTTTCTTT. This translates into CSVGGWQGRTEAFF.

The rearrangement joins TRBV4-1 to TRBJ2-7, with 7 bases matching TRBD2. The CDR3 is made up of 18 amino acids. After removal of 1 base from V and 2 bases from J, the junction contained 14 bases not matched to a gene. The germline gives CDR1 MGHRA, CDR2 YSYEKL. The CDR3 region is CASSQGQRASGTTYEQYF. The DNA for the CDR3 is TGCGCCAGCAGCCAAGGTCAAAGGGCTAGCGGCACTACCTACGAGCAGTACTTC.